This TCR beta chain was documented in a study of beta chain features in type 1 diabetes. Background on the study: Age, gender and cell yields were alike across patients and healthy donors. Whole-study results and caveats: Patients with type 1 diabetes showed fewer VDJ junction insertions and more deletions. TCRB CDR3s from Type 1 diabetes patients were moderately but significantly shorter in all four CD4+ subsets.

V lost 0 bases to trimming and J lost 5 bases, with 11 bases between them. The CDR3 runs to 14 residues. Germline CDR1 is SGHRS and CDR2 is YFSETQ. This clone was observed a few times. Its antigen is as yet unknown. Reverse transcribing all isolated RNA meant expressed TCRB transcripts were sequenced. The repertoire was sequenced with immunoSEQ multiplex PCR; TCRdb's copy has only in-frame clones and lacks some. Found here are approximately 260,000 clones, about 23% of them singletons; the top ten hold about 0.011%. The sequence was collected from a woman in her 30s with type 1 diabetes. Material for sequencing was naive CD4+ T cells from blood. This chain links TRBV5-1 with TRBJ1-1; D perhaps matches TRBD1 (5 bases). CDR3 coding DNA: TGCGCCAGCAGCTTGGACAGGTGGAATACTGAAGCTTTCTTT. Translating gives CASSLDRWNTEAFF.